The present entry profiles one TCR beta chain with its context. Its binding antigen is unknown. Base qualities are not at hand, and no much larger clone is one base apart. The sample is drawn from a study of response to subunit inactivated influenza vaccine (dated by TCRdb to 2016 to 2018). For the study in its entirety: Deep quantitative T cell receptor repertoire profiling was used in the study to track responses to a trivalent subunit inactivated influenza vaccine.

Library creation used RT-PCR. Sequencing instrument: Illumina HiSeq 2500. TCRdb handled the public reads itself, with Q25 trimming in fastp and clone calling in MiXCR, and kept productive beta chains. A single entry per CDR3 protein holds the most common genes and DNA from its merged rows. The sample data list roughly 550,000 distinct CDR3 sequences, and less than 25% of these were observed just once. The top ten hold about 3% of the sample. Beyond this particular receptor, the publication reports: It was suggested by the authors that each seasonal influenza vaccination may recruit only a limited number of new T cells.

A further study also used this sample, focusing on T cells expressing NK-cell markers. Looking at the second paper: The TCR beta cDNA libraries were made using 5'RACE template switching, a step that added both a universal primer site and unique molecular identifiers. Eight or nine donors provided sorted CD3+CD56+NKG2C+, CD3+CD56+NKG2C- and CD3+CD56-NKG2C+ T-cell subsets, whose TCR beta-chain repertoires were profiled. Seven of the eight sequenced donors were HCMV-seropositive and one was HCMV-seronegative. To restrict sorting to alphabetaTCR-expressing T cells, an anti-gammadeltaTCR antibody was added in several experiments. In roughly six donors, the dominant CD3+CD56+NKG2C+ clonotypes ranked among the top 10 CD8+ clonotypes, making up roughly 1.0-7.5% of CD8+ T cells. Those dominant clonotypes were again the most abundant among CD3+CD56-NKG2C+ cells in a handful of donors, at roughly 25-60.1%. Whether the expanded NKG2C-expressing T cell clones were specific for HCMV antigens remained unclear. The study sequenced eight donors, all healthy volunteers chosen at random: three men and five women. HCMV-specific IgG was detected in serum with a commercial ELISA kit to determine HCMV serostatus. Peripheral blood mononuclear cells were isolated from blood by Ficoll density gradient centrifugation. CD4+ and CD8+ T cells were isolated from PBMC by magnetic immunoseparation with Miltenyi isolation kits. Priming for cDNA synthesis came from the TCR beta constant segment, and two successive PCR amplification steps followed. Libraries were sequenced as 2 x 150 bp reads on Illumina HiSeq 2000/2500, MiSeq or NextSeq. Reads were demultiplexed and grouped by UMI with MIGEC, and clonotypes were assembled and quantified with MiTCR. To exclude erroneous sequences, any TCR cDNA sequence not supported by at least two reads was discarded. The tcR package was used for downstream repertoire analysis, with clonotypes matched between fractions based on CDR3 nucleotide sequence plus V segment. VDJmatch was used to annotate antigen specificity against VDJdb, with one amino acid substitution allowed in CDR3.

The receptor's source is a middle-aged man who received an inactivated influenza vaccine. Donor details come from another sample of the same person, matched by shared clones. Sequences were derived from CD4+ T cells sorted from PBMCs, sampled 12 days after vaccination.

The CDR3 loop reads CAISGGFGEKLFF. The DNA sequence is as follows: TGTGCCATCTCAGGGGGCTTTGGGGAAAAACTGTTTTTT. Recombination connected TRBV10-3 to TRBJ1-4; 8 bases in between match TRBD1. V ends up 8 bases short and J 8 bases short, with an unmatched junction base count of 7. The germline V gene yields ENHRY for CDR1 and SYGVKD for CDR2. There are 13 amino acids in the CDR3, from cysteine to phenylalanine inclusive. The sequence is cut down to CDR3 DNA, 39 bases in frame from base 1.